Below are 22 T cell receptor beta chains sequenced from a single sample in a study of chemoradiotherapy in HPV16-positive cancers. Sequencing was performed with immunoSEQ multiplex PCR; in TCRdb, only in-frame clones are kept and a portion is missing. The profile shows approximately 14,000 clones, 55% to 75% of them singletons. Sample acquisition took place from a patient who underwent chemoradiotherapy. All receptors come from a human donor with HPV-associated anogenital cancer.

The gene calls are TRBV6-5 and TRBJ1-2, with 7 bases that match TRBD1. The CDR3 has 13 amino acids. The trim removed 2 bases at V and 7 bases at J, leaving 4 bases unmatched. CDR1 is MNHEY, CDR2 SVGAGI, per germline. The CDR3: CASSYGDSSGYTF. CDR3 coding DNA: TGTGCCAGCAGTTACGGGGACAGCTCTGGCTACACCTTC.

The chain employs TRBV7-9 and TRBJ1-2; unclear D gene. Germline V CDR1 and CDR2: SEHNR, FQNEAQ (reference sequence). The CDR3 sequence is 11 residues long. V was trimmed by 8 bases and J by 7 bases, leaving 11 bases between them. CDR3: CASAGSAGYTF. CDR3 in DNA: TGTGCCAGCGCCGGGTCGGCTGGCTACACCTTC.

This clone was observed a handful of times. J is TRBJ1-4 and V is TRBV5-8; TRBD1 might be the D (6 bases). V gave up 4 bases and J gave up 8 bases, with 24 bases separating them. Per germline, CDR1 SGHTS and CDR2 YDEGEE. This CDR3 contains 17 residues. This CDR3 reads CASSPSMGRQDEEKLFF. The CDR3 DNA is TGTGCCAGCAGCCCCTCAATGGGGAGACAGGATGAGGAAAAACTGTTTTTT.

V gene TRBV19 combines with J gene TRBJ1-5; D call uncertain. V dropped 7 bases and J dropped 4 bases, with 14 bases sitting between them. The germline CDR1 and CDR2 sequences are LNHDA and SQIVND (reference sequence). The CDR3 has 14 amino acids. CDR3: CASKGLEGNQPQHF. The CDR3 DNA is TGTGCCAGTAAAGGTCTTGAAGGGAATCAGCCCCAGCATTTT.

V is TRBV4-1 and J is TRBJ1-1; TRBD1 is a possible D gene (6 bases). The V gene lost 2 bases and the J gene lost 2 bases, with 12 bases spanning the gap. In germline, CDR1 is MGHRA, CDR2 YSYEKL. The CDR3 is 15 residues long. CDR3: CASSQPPTGNTEAFF. DNA for the CDR3: TGCGCCAGCAGCCAACCGCCGACAGGAAACACTGAAGCTTTCTTT.

The V gene is TRBV27, the J gene TRBJ1-2; D call uncertain. The length of the CDR3 is 13 residues. V was clipped by 5 bases and J by 8 bases, with 15 bases between them. Germline assignment: CDR1 MNHEY and CDR2 SMNVEV (reference sequence). The CDR3 here is CASSEVPPRGYTF. The CDR3 bases are TGTGCCAGCAGTGAGGTGCCTCCTCGGGGCTACACCTTC.

V and J are TRBV27 and TRBJ1-5; D may be TRBD1 (6 bases). CDR3 length: 17 amino acids. V was pared by 7 bases and J by 0 bases, with 19 bases between. The germline V gene has CDR1 MNHEY and CDR2 SMNVEV (reference sequence). CDR3 sequence (DNA): TGTGCCAGCAAAGCAACCGGGACAAGTTATAGCAATCAGCCCCAGCATTTT. Its protein product is CASKATGTSYSNQPQHF.

This sequence joins TRBV5-8 and TRBJ2-7; D remains ambiguous. Deletions cut 0 bases from V and 2 bases from J, with 9 bases between. Germline values: CDR1 SGHTS, CDR2 YDEGEE. The CDR3 consists of 14 residues. This CDR3 reads CASSLDMTTYEQYF. The CDR3 DNA sequence: TGTGCCAGCAGCTTGGATATGACAACCTACGAGCAGTACTTC. The variable domain in full, completed from reference TRBV5-8 and TRBJ2-7, reads EAGVTQSPTHLIKTRGQQATLRCSPISGHTSVYWYQQALGLGLQFLLWYDEGEERNRGNFPPRFSGRQFPNYSSELNVNALELEDSALYLCASSLDMTTYEQYFGPGTRLTVT.

The rearrangement joins TRBV4-1 to TRBJ1-1; 10 nucleotides match TRBD1. Trimming at V came to 4 bases and at J to 8 bases, leaving 4 bases not matched to a gene. The CDR3 has 13 residues. Germline CDR1 and CDR2: MGHRA and YSYEKL. The CDR3 sequence is CASSLTGGLEAFF. As DNA, the CDR3 is TGCGCCAGCAGCCTGACAGGGGGCTTAGAAGCTTTCTTT.

The chain links TRBV4-1 to TRBJ2-3; 8 bases are shared with TRBD2. Germline V gene data show CDR1 as MGHRA and CDR2 as YSYEKL. J gave up 3 bases and V 2 bases, and 7 bases lay outside the gene matches. This CDR3 is 16 amino acids long. The CDR3 loop reads CASSQIGLALTDTQYF. The CDR3 DNA follows: TGCGCCAGCAGCCAAATTGGACTAGCTCTAACAGATACGCAGTATTTT.

The chain links TRBV4-3 to TRBJ1-4; no definite D call. V lost 0 bases and J 8 bases, leaving 16 bases between the germline ends. This CDR3 is 16 amino acids long. Germline-derived CDR1 and CDR2 are LGHNA and YSLEER. The CDR3, as DNA: TGCGCCAGCAGCCAAGACAGACGCCCCGGGAAGGAAAAACTGTTTTTT. Translated, it gives CASSQDRRPGKEKLFF.

The chain joins TRBV27 to TRBJ1-2, with TRBD1 matching over 8 bases. Trimming at V came to 10 bases and at J to 7 bases, leaving 14 bases not matched to a gene. This CDR3 has 14 amino acids. Germline assignment: CDR1 MNHEY and CDR2 SMNVEV (reference sequence). The CDR3, as DNA: TGTGCCACCCGGGGGGCAGGGGGCGTTCGTGGCTACACCTTC. It encodes CATRGAGGVRGYTF.

This clone occurred once. The chain uses TRBV9 and TRBJ2-1, with TRBD2 as a possible D gene (6 bases). There are 12 residues in the CDR3. The V end lost 4 bases, the J end lost 10 bases, and 12 bases lay between the germline ends. CDR1 is SGDLS, CDR2 YYNGEE, per germline. The CDR3 protein is CASSSAGGEQFF. CDR3 DNA sequence: TGTGCCAGCAGCTCAGCGGGCGGAGAGCAGTTCTTC.

This chain uses TRBV15 with TRBJ2-7; TRBD2 aligns across 15 bases. CDR3 length equals 18 residues. V gave up 8 bases and J gave up 2 bases; unmatched junction bases: 13. In germline, CDR1 is LNHNV, CDR2 YYDKDF (reference sequence). The CDR3: CATRKGLAGGPSPYEQYF. The CDR3 DNA is TGTGCCACCCGTAAAGGACTAGCGGGGGGGCCGTCCCCCTACGAGCAGTACTTC.

The chain recombines TRBV4-2 with TRBJ1-2; the D gene is possibly TRBD1 (6 bases). Per the germline V gene, CDR1 is LGHNA and CDR2 is YNFKEQ. The CDR3 extends over 15 amino acids. Trimming shortened V by 0 bases and J by 7 bases, and 15 bases separated the two germline ends. CDR3 DNA: TGTGCCAGCAGCCAAGATTTAAGCGGGGGCAGTGGCTACACCTTC. Its protein product is CASSQDLSGGSGYTF.

This chain connects TRBV4-3 to TRBJ1-6, with D perhaps TRBD1 (5 bases). Germline CDR1 LGHNA, CDR2 YSLEER. V was cut by 0 bases and J by 4 bases, with 13 bases left in between. There are 17 residues in the CDR3. The CDR3 DNA reads TGCGCCAGCAGCCAAGATCCCCCGGGACCGTATAATTCACCCCTCCACTTT. Residues: CASSQDPPGPYNSPLHF.

The genes are TRBV19 and TRBJ1-2; D possibly corresponds to TRBD1 (5 bases). Germline CDR1 and CDR2: LNHDA and SQIVND (reference sequence). Trimming shortened V by 7 bases and J by 8 bases, and 17 bases separated the two germline ends. This CDR3 contains 13 residues. Here the CDR3 DNA reads TGTGCCAGTACCCCTGGGGGGGGTCGCGGCTACACCTTC. This translates into CASTPGGGRGYTF.

The chain combines TRBV6-6 with TRBJ2-1; D is possibly TRBD2 (5 bases). With 4 bases removed from V and 2 bases from J, the gap between germline ends came to 9 bases. The CDR3 is 14 residues long. In germline, CDR1 is MNHNY, CDR2 SVGAGI (reference sequence). The CDR3 sequence is CASSSAGAYNEQFF. Here the CDR3 DNA reads TGTGCCAGCAGTTCGGCCGGGGCCTACAATGAGCAGTTCTTC.

The chain employs TRBV10-3 and TRBJ1-1; D possibly corresponds to TRBD1 (6 bases). Germline V gene sequence: CDR1 ENHRY, CDR2 SYGVKD. The CDR3 is made up of 14 amino acids. Trimming removed 2 bases from V and 5 bases from J, with 12 bases in between. This CDR3 is CAISERGGNTEAFF. CDR3 sequence (DNA): TGTGCCATCAGTGAGAGAGGGGGTAATACTGAAGCTTTCTTT.

The chain employs TRBV2 and TRBJ2-5, with D possibly matching TRBD2 (6 bases). This CDR3 contains 16 residues. CDR1 and CDR2 (germline): SNHLY, FYNNEI. V was clipped by 6 bases and J by 4 bases, with 21 bases between them. In nucleotides, the CDR3 is TGTGCCAGCAGCCCGGGGGTGACAGAGACGCGAGAGACCCAGTACTTC. Translating gives CASSPGVTETRETQYF.

The table lists this clone with a few counts. CDR3: CASSGGKGRGAEAFF. The CDR3, as DNA: TGCGCCAGCAGCGGCGGGAAGGGGAGAGGGGCTGAAGCTTTCTTT. The V call is TRBV10-1, the J call TRBJ1-1, with D possibly matching TRBD1 (5 bases). Germline values: CDR1 WNHNN, CDR2 SYGVQD (reference sequence). The V end lost 6 bases, the J end lost 6 bases, and 20 bases lay between the germline ends. CDR3 length: 15 residues.

The chain has TRBV5-1 and TRBJ2-1; a weak D match, TRBD2 (6 bases). The germline gives CDR1 SGHRS, CDR2 YFSETQ. V lost 2 bases and J lost 7, with 10 bases in between. This CDR3 comprises 13 residues. The DNA of the CDR3 is TGCGCCAGCAGCTTAAGCGGGCGTAATGAGCAGTTCTTC. It specifies CASSLSGRNEQFF.